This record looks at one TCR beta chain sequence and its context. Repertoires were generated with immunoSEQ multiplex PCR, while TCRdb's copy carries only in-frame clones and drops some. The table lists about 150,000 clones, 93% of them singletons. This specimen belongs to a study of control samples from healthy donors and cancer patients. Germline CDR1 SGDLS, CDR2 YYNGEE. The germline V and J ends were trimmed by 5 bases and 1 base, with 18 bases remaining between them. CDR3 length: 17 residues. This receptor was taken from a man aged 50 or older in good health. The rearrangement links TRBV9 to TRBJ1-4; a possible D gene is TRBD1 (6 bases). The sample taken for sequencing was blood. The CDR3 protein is CASSQGDRTITNEKLFF. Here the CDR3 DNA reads TGTGCCAGCAGTCAGGGAGACAGGACCATAACTAATGAAAAACTGTTTTTT. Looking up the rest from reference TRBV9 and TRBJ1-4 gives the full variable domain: DSGVTQTPKHLITATGQRVTLRCSPRSGDLSVYWYQQSLDQGLQFLIQYYNGEERAKGNILERFSAQQFPDLHSELNLSSLELGDSALYFCASSQGDRTITNEKLFFGSGTQLSVL.